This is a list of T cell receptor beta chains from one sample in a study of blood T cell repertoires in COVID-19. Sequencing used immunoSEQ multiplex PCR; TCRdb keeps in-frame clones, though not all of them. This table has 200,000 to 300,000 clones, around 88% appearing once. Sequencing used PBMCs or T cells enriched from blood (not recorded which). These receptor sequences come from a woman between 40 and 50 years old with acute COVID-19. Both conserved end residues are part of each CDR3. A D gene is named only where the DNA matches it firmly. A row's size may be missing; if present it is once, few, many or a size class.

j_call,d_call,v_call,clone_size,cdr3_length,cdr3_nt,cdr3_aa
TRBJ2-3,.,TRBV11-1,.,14,TGTGCCAGCAGCTTAGCGTCAGGGACAGATACGCAGTATTTT,CASSLASGTDTQYF
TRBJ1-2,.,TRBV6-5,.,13,TGTGCCAGCGGCCCCTCAGGGAACTATGGCTACACCTTC,CASGPSGNYGYTF
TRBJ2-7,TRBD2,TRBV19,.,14,TGTGCCAGTAGTATGGCTAGCGGGAGTTACGAGCAGTACTTC,CASSMASGSYEQYF
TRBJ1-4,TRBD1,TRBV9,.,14,TGTGCCAGCGGGGGACAGGGAACTAATGAAAAACTGTTTTTT,CASGGQGTNEKLFF
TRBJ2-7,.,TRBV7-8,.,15,TGTGCCAGCAGCCGAGAGGGGGAACTCTCCTACGAGCAGTACTTC,CASSREGELSYEQYF
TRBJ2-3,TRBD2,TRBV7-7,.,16,TGTGCTAGCAGCTTAGCGGGGGACAATAGCACAGATACGCAGTATTTT,CASSLAGDNSTDTQYF
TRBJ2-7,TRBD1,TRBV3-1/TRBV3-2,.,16,TGTGCCAGCAGCCACCTGGGAACAGGGGAGCTAGGGGAGCAGTACTTC,CASSHLGTGELGEQYF
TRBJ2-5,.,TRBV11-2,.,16,TGTGCCAGCAGCTTAGATCTGGCCCCCCCGGGGGAGACCCAGTACTTC,CASSLDLAPPGETQYF
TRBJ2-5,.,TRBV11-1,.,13,TGTGCCAGCAGCTTCCAGGACCAAGAGACCCAGTACTTC,CASSFQDQETQYF
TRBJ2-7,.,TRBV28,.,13,TGTGCCAGCAGGAAAAGTAGCTCCTACGAGCAGTACTTC,CASRKSSSYEQYF
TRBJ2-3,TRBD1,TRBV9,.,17,TGTGCCAGCAGCTCCACCGGGACAGGGGCCCGGGCAGATACGCAGTATTTT,CASSSTGTGARADTQYF
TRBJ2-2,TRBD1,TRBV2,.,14,TGTGCCAGCAGCTGGGACAGGGCAAACGGGGAGCTGTTTTTT,CASSWDRANGELFF
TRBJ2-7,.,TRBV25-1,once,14,TGTGCCAGCAGTGACCCGGAGGGGTGGTACGAGCAGTACTTC,CASSDPEGWYEQYF
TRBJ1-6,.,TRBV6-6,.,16,TGTGCCAGCAATCGCGGGGAGAGCTCCTATAATTCACCCCTCCACTTT,CASNRGESSYNSPLHF
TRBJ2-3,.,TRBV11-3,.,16,TGTGCCAGCAGCTCCCCCGGGATCCACATCAAGCATACGCAGTATTTT,CASSSPGIHIKHTQYF